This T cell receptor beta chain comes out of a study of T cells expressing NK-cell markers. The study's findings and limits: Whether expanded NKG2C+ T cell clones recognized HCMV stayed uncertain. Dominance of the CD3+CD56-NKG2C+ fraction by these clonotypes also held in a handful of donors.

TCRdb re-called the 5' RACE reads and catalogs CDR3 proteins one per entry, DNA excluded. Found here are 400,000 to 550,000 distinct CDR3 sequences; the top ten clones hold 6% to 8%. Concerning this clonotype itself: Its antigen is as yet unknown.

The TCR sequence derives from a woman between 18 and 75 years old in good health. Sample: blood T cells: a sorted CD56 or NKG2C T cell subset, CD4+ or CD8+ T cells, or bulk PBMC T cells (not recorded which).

The CDR3 sequence: CASSQARTGFWDEQFF. The rearrangement links TRBV4-1 to TRBJ2-1; TCRdb's D call of TRBD1 is untestable without DNA. CDR1 and CDR2 (germline): MGHRA, YSYEKL. The CDR3 loop spans 16 amino acids.